One and the same sample provided the 14 T cell receptor beta chains below, sequenced in a study of response to subunit inactivated influenza vaccine. TCRdb called the RT-PCR reads again in MiXCR, with one record for every CDR3 protein. Here the sample spans 530,000 or so distinct CDR3 sequences, around 25% being singletons. This specimen was CD4+ T cells sorted from PBMCs, taken about 5 days after vaccination. These receptors originate from a man aged 50-60 years who received an inactivated influenza vaccine.

The chain carries TRBV28 and TRBJ2-7, with 7 positions matching TRBD2. V trimming: 3 bases; J trimming: 6 bases; junction bases outside the gene matches: 8. Germline lookup yields CDR1 MDHEN and CDR2 SYDVKM. CDR3 length: 14 amino acids. CDR3 in DNA: TGTGCCAGCAGTTTCCAGCGGGGTGGGTCCGAGCAGTACTTC. This gives the protein CASSFQRGGSEQYF.

The chain recombines TRBV6-5 with TRBJ1-4, with D tentatively TRBD1 (6 bases). Germline CDR1 MNHEY, CDR2 SVGAGI. The CDR3 is made up of 14 amino acids. Trimming took off 4 bases at V and 7 bases at J, with 13 bases between the two ends. DNA of the CDR3: TGTGCCAGCAGTTTACAGGGATTTGGTGAAAAACTGTTTTTT. It is translated as CASSLQGFGEKLFF.

This chain connects TRBV20-1 to TRBJ2-2; the D is unclear. The CDR3 runs 15 residues. V gave up 0 bases and J gave up 5 bases, with 13 bases separating them. Germline V gene data show CDR1 as DFQATT and CDR2 as SNEGSKA (reference sequence). The CDR3 region is CSARDRNSNTGELFF. The CDR3 region has the DNA TGCAGTGCTAGAGATCGTAACAGCAATACCGGGGAGCTGTTTTTT.

V usage is TRBV28 and J usage is TRBJ2-5; 7 nucleotides agree with TRBD2. V lost 3 bases and J lost 5; bases outside the gene matches: 15. Germline CDR1 is MDHEN and CDR2 is SYDVKM. The CDR3 runs 17 residues. CDR3 in amino acids: CASSFPGTFQGGETQYF. Here the CDR3 DNA reads TGTGCCAGCAGTTTCCCCGGAACGTTCCAGGGAGGGGAGACCCAGTACTTC.

This clonotype has just a few counts. The V call is TRBV30, the J call TRBJ2-1; TRBD2 might be the D (5 bases). V shed 3 bases and J shed 6 bases, with 15 bases lying between them. The CDR3 consists of 14 residues. CDR1 is GTSNPN and CDR2 is SVGIG in the germline V gene (reference sequence). Written as DNA, the CDR3 is TGTGCCTGGAGGCGGAGGTCCGGAGGCAATGAGCAGTTCTTC. Its translation: CAWRRRSGGNEQFF.

The chain couples TRBV7-2 to TRBJ2-3; D uncertain. The CDR3 totals 13 residues. Germline V CDR1 and CDR2: SGHTA, FQGNSA. Trimming left V 3 bases short and J 5 bases short, with 9 bases between. The CDR3 loop is CASSLTVLDTQYF. DNA for the CDR3: TGTGCCAGCAGCTTGACTGTATTAGATACGCAGTATTTT.

The V and J genes are TRBV20-1 and TRBJ2-2, with unresolved D. Germline assignment: CDR1 DFQATT and CDR2 SNEGSKA (reference sequence). The V end lost 0 bases, the J end lost 1 base, and 12 bases lay between the germline ends. The CDR3 loop spans 16 amino acids. The CDR3 loop is CSARDWIVGNTGELFF. The CDR3, as DNA: TGCAGTGCTAGAGATTGGATAGTGGGGAACACCGGGGAGCTGTTTTTT.

V usage is TRBV9 and J usage is TRBJ2-1; a weak D match, TRBD2 (5 bases). Trimming took off 3 bases at V and 3 bases at J, with 13 bases between the two ends. CDR3 length: 15 amino acids. CDR1 SGDLS and CDR2 YYNGEE come from the germline V gene. The CDR3 reads CASSEVGGLYNEQFF. CDR3 sequence (DNA): TGTGCCAGCAGCGAGGTTGGCGGGCTCTACAATGAGCAGTTCTTC.

Only a few counts were recorded for this clonotype. The chain links TRBV20-1 to TRBJ1-3; D ambiguous. The CDR3 runs to 15 residues. CDR1 is DFQATT, CDR2 SNEGSKA, per germline (reference sequence). V lost 0 bases and J 0 bases, leaving 9 bases between the germline ends. As DNA, the CDR3 is TGCAGTGCTAGAGATGCGACAAGCTCTGGAAACACCATATATTTT. Amino acids: CSARDATSSGNTIYF.

In its sample, this clonotype was seen a few times. The V call is TRBV10-3, the J call TRBJ2-2, with D perhaps given as TRBD1 or TRBD2 (6 bases each). CDR1 ENHRY and CDR2 SYGVKD come from the germline V gene. The CDR3 runs to 15 residues. V lost 3 bases and J lost 5, with 13 bases in between. As DNA, the CDR3 is TGTGCCATCAGTGAAGGAACAGGGAGGACCGGGGAGCTGTTTTTT. This sequence encodes CAISEGTGRTGELFF.

A few counts support this clonotype. The V gene is TRBV10-3, the J gene TRBJ1-6; D is unclear. The V gene's germline CDR1 is ENHRY and CDR2 SYGVKD. Trimming left V 4 bases short and J 10 bases short, with 14 bases between. This CDR3 is built from 14 residues. The CDR3 sequence: CAISGSQTLSPLHF. The CDR3 nucleotides read TGTGCCATCAGTGGGTCTCAGACATTGTCACCCCTCCACTTT.

Many counts were recorded for this clonotype. V gene TRBV28 combines with J gene TRBJ1-1, with no clear D. V was trimmed by 7 bases and J by 0 bases, leaving 12 bases between them. The CDR3 is made up of 14 amino acids. Per germline, CDR1 MDHEN and CDR2 SYDVKM. The DNA for the CDR3 is TGTGCCAGCACGGCGGAGATTATGAACACTGAAGCTTTCTTT. This codes for CASTAEIMNTEAFF.

The chain has TRBV18 and TRBJ2-1; D is perhaps TRBD2 (6 bases). Germline V gene lookup returns CDR1 KGHSH and CDR2 LQKENI. Trimming pared 3 bases from V and 7 bases from J, leaving 13 bases between. The CDR3 consists of 14 residues. The CDR3 DNA is TGTGCCAGCTCACCGGCCGGGGGATGGAATGAGCAGTTCTTC. Its protein is CASSPAGGWNEQFF.

The rearrangement links TRBV27 to TRBJ1-5, with D maybe TRBD1 (5 bases). V was pared by 3 bases and J by 5 bases, with 35 bases between. Germline CDR1 is MNHEY and CDR2 is SMNVEV (reference sequence). The CDR3 is 22 residues long. The CDR3 loop reads CASSFSSGVLGQGTLLYQPQHF. The CDR3 DNA reads as TGTGCCAGCAGTTTCTCGTCGGGGGTTTTGGGGCAGGGTACGTTGTTATATCAGCCCCAGCATTTT.